The 17 T cell receptor beta chains below were found in one sample sequenced in a study of spatial heterogeneity in lung cancer. Via MiXCR, TCRdb re-called the 5' RACE reads, giving one row per CDR3 protein. The table has fewer than 50,000 distinct CDR3 sequences, about 10% seen once; the top ten hold 17%. Time point noted: blood at routine non-recurrence follow-up after resection. Sequences were derived from PBMCs, sampled at follow-up. These TCRs come from a female donor with early-stage non-small cell lung cancer.

This clonotype occurred many times. The chain couples TRBV3-1 to TRBJ2-3; 8 bases align to TRBD2. The V segment lost 0 bases and the J segment 1 base; nucleotides outside the gene matches: 3. Germline-derived CDR1 and CDR2 are LGHDT and YNNKEL (reference sequence). The CDR3 loop spans 16 amino acids. The CDR3 DNA reads TGTGCCAGCAGCCAAGAGGATAGCGGGGGCACAGATACGCAGTATTTT. It yields the protein CASSQEDSGGTDTQYF.

The rearrangement joins TRBV7-2 to TRBJ2-7; D not resolved. V dropped 0 bases and J dropped 1 base, with 7 bases sitting between them. This CDR3 contains 14 residues. Germline CDR1 reads SGHTA; CDR2 reads FQGNSA. The CDR3 region is CASSLALRSYEQYF. For the CDR3, the DNA is TGTGCCAGCAGCTTAGCGCTACGATCCTACGAGCAGTACTTC. Complete variable domain (other parts from reference TRBV7-2 and TRBJ2-7): GAGVSQSPSNKVTEKGKDVELRCDPISGHTALYWYRQSLGQGLEFLIYFQGNSAPDKSGLPSDRFSAERTGGSVSTLTIQRTQQEDSAVYLCASSLALRSYEQYFGPGTRLTVT.

The V and J genes are TRBV10-2 and TRBJ2-3, with no clear D. The CDR3 has 14 amino acids. Trimming removed 2 bases from V and 6 bases from J, with 12 bases in between. The germline gives CDR1 WSHSY, CDR2 SAAADI. CDR3 residues: CASSETTLWDTQYF. The CDR3 coding sequence is TGCGCCAGCAGTGAGACTACCTTGTGGGATACGCAGTATTTT.

The chain joins TRBV4-2 to TRBJ1-2; tentatively, D is TRBD1 (6 bases). The length of the CDR3 is 18 residues. Trimming removed 0 bases at V and 3 bases at J, with 20 bases between. Germline values: CDR1 LGHNA, CDR2 YNFKEQ. CDR3 coding DNA: TGTGCCAGCAGCCAAGATCCAGGGGACGGCGGTTCTTACTATGGCTACACCTTC. Protein product: CASSQDPGDGGSYYGYTF.

In this sample, this clonotype turned up many times. The chain links TRBV6-5 to TRBJ1-2; D is undetermined. The CDR3 sequence is 13 residues long. Germline V gives CDR1 MNHEY, CDR2 SVGAGI. The ends were cut back, 4 bases at V and 10 bases at J, with 16 bases in the middle. CDR3 region: CASSLYYNEDYTF. As DNA, the CDR3 is TGTGCCAGCAGTTTGTATTACAACGAGGACTACACCTTC.

This clonotype was detected ten times or more. This chain joins TRBV4-3 and TRBJ1-2; 9 bases agree with TRBD1. Looked up from germline, CDR1 is LGHNA and CDR2 is YSLEER. The V gene end was trimmed by 4 bases and the J gene end by 7 bases; junction bases not matched to a gene: 7. The CDR3 sequence is 14 residues long. CDR3 DNA: TGCGCCAGCAGCCCGGGACAGGGTTTGAGTGGCTACACCTTC. Translated, it gives CASSPGQGLSGYTF.

This clonotype showed up many times. The chain employs TRBV4-3 and TRBJ2-3; 10 nucleotides line up with TRBD2. J gave up 4 bases and V 3 bases, and 7 bases lay outside the gene matches. CDR3 length: 16 residues. Germline V gene sequence: CDR1 LGHNA, CDR2 YSLEER. The CDR3 spells CASSQHSGGRADTQYF. The CDR3 DNA reads TGCGCCAGCAGCCAGCATAGCGGGGGGAGAGCAGATACGCAGTATTTT.

The chain recombines TRBV5-1 with TRBJ2-1; weak D call: TRBD1 (6 bases). Germline CDR1 is SGHRS and CDR2 is YFSETQ. With 4 bases removed from V and 3 bases from J, the gap between germline ends came to 14 bases. The CDR3 has 15 residues. The DNA of the CDR3 is TGCGCCAGCAGCCCCGGTGGGACAAACTACAATGAGCAGTTCTTC. Translating gives CASSPGGTNYNEQFF.

The CDR3 nucleotides are TGTGCCAGCAGTCCCGGACTAGCGGCCCAAGAGACCCAGTACTTC. Protein product: CASSPGLAAQETQYF. The V and J genes are TRBV7-3 and TRBJ2-5; 10 nucleotides match TRBD2. CDR1 is SGHTA and CDR2 is FQGTGA in the germline V gene. There are 15 residues in the CDR3. V lost 6 bases and J lost 1; bases outside the gene matches: 5.

The sample holds many counts of this clonotype. The chain joins TRBV5-1 to TRBJ2-5, with D tentatively TRBD2 (6 bases). Trimming took 4 bases from V and 3 from J, leaving 13 bases between them. Germline V lookup: CDR1 SGHRS, CDR2 YFSETQ. CDR3 length equals 14 residues. CDR3 residues: CASSGGTPKETQYF. The CDR3 DNA reads as TGCGCCAGCAGCGGGGGGACCCCTAAAGAGACCCAGTACTTC.

This clonotype occurred many times. The chain employs TRBV18 and TRBJ2-5; D unclear. The ends were cut back, 3 bases at V and 6 bases at J, with 8 bases in the middle. The germline gives CDR1 KGHSH, CDR2 LQKENI. This CDR3 has 12 residues. The CDR3 DNA reads TGTGCCAGCTCACCCGCTAAACAGACCCAGTACTTC. Translating gives CASSPAKQTQYF.

The chain carries TRBV28 and TRBJ2-7; TRBD2 aligns across 9 bases. V gave up 6 bases and J gave up 7 bases; unmatched junction bases: 13. There are 15 residues in the CDR3. CDR1 is MDHEN, CDR2 SYDVKM, per germline. The CDR3 is CASSLLRGGLGEQYF. CDR3 coding DNA: TGTGCCAGCAGCCTGTTGCGGGGGGGCCTAGGAGAGCAGTACTTC.

The rearrangement uses TRBV25-1 and TRBJ2-4; a possible D gene is TRBD1 (5 bases). The germline V and J ends were trimmed by 1 base and 3 bases, with 22 bases remaining between them. The germline CDR1 and CDR2 sequences are MGHDK and SYGVNS. The CDR3 spans 19 residues. Written as DNA, the CDR3 is TGTGCCAGCAGTGAATCAGGGTGGGGCTCCTCCTGGGGCAAAAACATTCAGTACTTC. Its protein product is CASSESGWGSSWGKNIQYF.

The gene calls are TRBV27 and TRBJ2-3; no clear D gene. The length of the CDR3 is 14 residues. Trimming took 5 bases from V and 2 from J, leaving 11 bases between them. Germline V gene lookup returns CDR1 MNHEY and CDR2 SMNVEV (reference sequence). CDR3 nucleotide sequence: TGTGCCAGCAGTCCATATATACCCACAGATACGCAGTATTTT. This encodes CASSPYIPTDTQYF.

This clonotype was counted ten times or more. The gene calls are TRBV3-1 and TRBJ1-4; D call uncertain. V was shortened by 3 bases and J by 11 bases, with 13 bases between the two germline ends. Germline V gene lookup returns CDR1 LGHDT and CDR2 YNNKEL (reference sequence). The CDR3 sequence is 13 residues long. The CDR3 nucleotides are TGTGCCAGCAGCCAGTGGCTAGGGTCCAAACTGTTTTTT. As protein: CASSQWLGSKLFF.

The CDR3 DNA sequence: TGCGCCAGCAGCTTCGGACTTAACCAGGGATTAGGCTACGAGCAGTACTTC. Residues: CASSFGLNQGLGYEQYF. V and J are TRBV5-1 and TRBJ2-7; D tentatively reads TRBD1 or TRBD2 (5 bases each). V was cut by 2 bases and J by 3 bases, with 21 bases left in between. The CDR3 extends over 17 amino acids. CDR1 is SGHRS, CDR2 YFSETQ, per germline.

This clonotype was counted at least ten times. J is TRBJ1-3 and V is TRBV3-2. TRBV3-2 is flagged as a pseudogene. CDR3 length: 18 residues. CDR3 region: CASSLREWQASSGNTIYF. CDR3 nucleotide sequence: TGTGCCAGCAGCCTAAGGGAGTGGCAGGCAAGCTCTGGAAACACCATATATTTT.